This T cell receptor (beta chain) was observed in a study of naive and memory T cell subsets. Notes on the study in general: Tuberculin site TCR excess was interpreted as type IV hypersensitivity infiltration.

Trimming shortened V by 3 bases and J by 7 bases, and 10 bases separated the two germline ends. Germline V gene data show CDR1 as LNHDA and CDR2 as SQIVND (reference sequence). This CDR3 has 14 amino acids. As for treatment: skin biopsy from PPD injection site in Mantoux-positive individual. TCR cDNA received a 3' ligated oligonucleotide that carried a UMI. Skin biopsies came from PPD injection sites in Mantoux-positive individuals. This clonotype was detected only a few times. Its antigen is unknown. The SP2 primer and nested alpha and beta constant region primers amplified ligated cDNA in four rounds. TCRdb re-called the UMI-ligation and nested PCR reads through MiXCR, storing one row per CDR3 protein. The sample records tens of thousands of distinct CDR3 sequences, 5.5% to 7.5% being singletons.

This sequence originates from an adult in good health. The input for sequencing was skin, taken from a tuberculin skin test site. V and J are TRBV19 and TRBJ1-6; perhaps TRBD1 as D (6 bases). CDR3 region: CASSIRGGNSPLHF. CDR3 bases: TGTGCCAGTAGTATCAGGGGCGGAAATTCACCCCTCCACTTT.